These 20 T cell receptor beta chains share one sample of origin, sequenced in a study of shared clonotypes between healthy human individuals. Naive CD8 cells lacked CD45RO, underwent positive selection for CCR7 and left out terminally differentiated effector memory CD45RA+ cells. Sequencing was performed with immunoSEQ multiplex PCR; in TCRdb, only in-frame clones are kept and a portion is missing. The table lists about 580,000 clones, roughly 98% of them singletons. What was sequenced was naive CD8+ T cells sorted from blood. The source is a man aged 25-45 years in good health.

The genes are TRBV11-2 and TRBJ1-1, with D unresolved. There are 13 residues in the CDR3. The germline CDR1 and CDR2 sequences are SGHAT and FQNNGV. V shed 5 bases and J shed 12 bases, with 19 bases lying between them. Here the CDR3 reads CASSLRSAWASFF. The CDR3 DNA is TGTGCCAGCAGCCTTCGGAGCGCCTGGGCCTCTTTCTTT.

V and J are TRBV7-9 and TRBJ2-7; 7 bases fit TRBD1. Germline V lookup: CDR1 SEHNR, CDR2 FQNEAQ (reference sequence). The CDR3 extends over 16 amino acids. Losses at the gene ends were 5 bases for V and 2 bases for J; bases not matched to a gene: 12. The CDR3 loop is CASSTSVGTATYEQYF. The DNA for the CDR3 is TGTGCCAGCAGCACCTCGGTCGGGACAGCTACCTACGAGCAGTACTTC.

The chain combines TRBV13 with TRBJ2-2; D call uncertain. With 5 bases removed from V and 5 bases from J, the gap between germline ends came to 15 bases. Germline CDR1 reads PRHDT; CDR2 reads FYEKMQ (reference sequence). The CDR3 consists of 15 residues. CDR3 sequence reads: CASSGHGVFTGELFF. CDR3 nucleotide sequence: TGTGCCAGCAGCGGGCATGGCGTTTTTACCGGGGAGCTGTTTTTT.

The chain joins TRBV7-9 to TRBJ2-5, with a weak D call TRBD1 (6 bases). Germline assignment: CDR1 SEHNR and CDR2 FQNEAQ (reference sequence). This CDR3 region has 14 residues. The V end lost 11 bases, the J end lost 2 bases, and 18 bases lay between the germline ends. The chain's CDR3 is CASHGGGLQETQYF. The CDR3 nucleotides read TGTGCCTCACATGGGGGCGGTCTACAAGAGACCCAGTACTTC.

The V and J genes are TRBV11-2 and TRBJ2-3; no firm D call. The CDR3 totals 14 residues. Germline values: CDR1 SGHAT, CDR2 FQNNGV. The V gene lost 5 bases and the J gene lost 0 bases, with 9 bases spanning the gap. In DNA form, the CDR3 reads TGTGCCAGCAGCCAATGGGATAGCACAGATACGCAGTATTTT. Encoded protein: CASSQWDSTDTQYF.

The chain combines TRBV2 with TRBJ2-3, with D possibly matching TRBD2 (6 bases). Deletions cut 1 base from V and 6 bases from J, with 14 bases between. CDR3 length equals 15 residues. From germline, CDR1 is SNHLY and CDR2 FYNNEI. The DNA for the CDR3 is TGTGCCAGCAGTGAAGGGACTACCTCGTGGGATACGCAGTATTTT. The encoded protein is CASSEGTTSWDTQYF.

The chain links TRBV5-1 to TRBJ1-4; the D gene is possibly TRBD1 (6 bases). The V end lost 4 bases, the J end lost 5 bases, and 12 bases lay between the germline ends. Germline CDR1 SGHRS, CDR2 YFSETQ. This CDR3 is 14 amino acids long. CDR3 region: CASSPRGVNEKLFF. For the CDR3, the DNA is TGCGCCAGCAGCCCCAGGGGCGTAAATGAAAAACTGTTTTTT.

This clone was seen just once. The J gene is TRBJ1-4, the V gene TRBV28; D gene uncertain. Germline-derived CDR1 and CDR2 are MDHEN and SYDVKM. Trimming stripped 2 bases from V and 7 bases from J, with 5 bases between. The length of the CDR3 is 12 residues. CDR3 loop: CASSLAGEKLFF. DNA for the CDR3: TGTGCCAGCAGTTTAGCTGGTGAAAAACTGTTTTTT.

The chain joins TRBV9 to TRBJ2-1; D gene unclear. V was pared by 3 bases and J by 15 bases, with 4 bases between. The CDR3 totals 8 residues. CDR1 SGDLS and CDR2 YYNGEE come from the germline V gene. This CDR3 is CASSARFF. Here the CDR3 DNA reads TGTGCCAGCAGCGCTCGGTTCTTC.

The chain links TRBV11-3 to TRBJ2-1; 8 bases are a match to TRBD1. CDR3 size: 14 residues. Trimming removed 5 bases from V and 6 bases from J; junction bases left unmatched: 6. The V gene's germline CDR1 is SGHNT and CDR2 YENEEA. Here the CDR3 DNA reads TGTGCCAGCAGCGGCAGGGGGCAAGGCAATGAGCAGTTCTTC. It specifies CASSGRGQGNEQFF.

CDR3 residues: CSAISNEQFF. The CDR3 DNA is TGCAGTGCTATTAGCAATGAGCAGTTCTTC. This sequence joins TRBV20-1 and TRBJ2-1; D remains ambiguous. V lost 4 bases, J lost 6 bases, and 4 bases lay in between. This CDR3 contains 10 residues. Germline CDR1 is DFQATT and CDR2 is SNEGSKA (reference sequence).

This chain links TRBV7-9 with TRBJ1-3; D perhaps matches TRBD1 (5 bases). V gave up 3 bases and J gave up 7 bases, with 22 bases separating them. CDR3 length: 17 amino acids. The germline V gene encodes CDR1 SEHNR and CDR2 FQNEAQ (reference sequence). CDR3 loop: CASSFSRPSDNGNTIYF. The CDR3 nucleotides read TGTGCCAGCAGCTTTTCCCGACCTTCGGACAACGGGAACACCATATATTTT.

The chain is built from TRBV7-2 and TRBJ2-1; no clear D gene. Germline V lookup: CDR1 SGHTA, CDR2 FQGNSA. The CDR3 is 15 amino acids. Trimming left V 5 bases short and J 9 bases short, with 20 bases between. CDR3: CASSPSLGPLTEQFF. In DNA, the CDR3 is TGTGCCAGCAGCCCGAGTCTCGGGCCACTGACTGAGCAGTTCTTC.

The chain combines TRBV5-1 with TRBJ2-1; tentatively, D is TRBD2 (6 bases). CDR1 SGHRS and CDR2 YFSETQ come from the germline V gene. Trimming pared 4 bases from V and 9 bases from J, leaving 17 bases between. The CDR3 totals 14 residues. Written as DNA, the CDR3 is TGCGCCAGCAGCCACATCAACGGGAGAGTTGAGCAGTTCTTC. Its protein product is CASSHINGRVEQFF.

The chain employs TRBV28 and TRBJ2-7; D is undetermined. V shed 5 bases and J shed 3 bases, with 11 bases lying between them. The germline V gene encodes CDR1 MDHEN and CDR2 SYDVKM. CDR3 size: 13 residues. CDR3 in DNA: TGTGCCAGCAGTCCGGGCCCTGTCTACGAGCAGTACTTC. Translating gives CASSPGPVYEQYF.

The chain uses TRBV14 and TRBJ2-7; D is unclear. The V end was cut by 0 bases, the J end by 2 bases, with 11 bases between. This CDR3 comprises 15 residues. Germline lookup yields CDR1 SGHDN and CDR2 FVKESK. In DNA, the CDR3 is TGTGCCAGCAGCCAAGATCTTATCAATCCCTACGAGCAGTACTTC. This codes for CASSQDLINPYEQYF.

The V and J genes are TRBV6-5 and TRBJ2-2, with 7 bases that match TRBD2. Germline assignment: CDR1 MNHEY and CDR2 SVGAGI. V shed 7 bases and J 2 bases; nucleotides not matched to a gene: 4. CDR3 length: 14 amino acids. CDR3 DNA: TGTGCCAGCAACGCGGGAGCTAACACCGGGGAGCTGTTTTTT. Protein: CASNAGANTGELFF.

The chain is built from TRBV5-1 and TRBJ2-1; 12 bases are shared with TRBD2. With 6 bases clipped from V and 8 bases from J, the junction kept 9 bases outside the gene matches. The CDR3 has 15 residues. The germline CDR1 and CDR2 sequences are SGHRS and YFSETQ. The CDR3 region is CASTRSSGRAYEQFF. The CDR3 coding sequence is TGCGCCAGCACCCGCTCTAGCGGGAGGGCCTATGAGCAGTTCTTC.

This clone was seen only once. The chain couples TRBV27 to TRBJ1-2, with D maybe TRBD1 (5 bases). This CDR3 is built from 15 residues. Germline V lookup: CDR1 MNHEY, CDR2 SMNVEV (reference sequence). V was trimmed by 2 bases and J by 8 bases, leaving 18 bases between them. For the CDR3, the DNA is TGTGCCAGCAGTTTAGCAGGGACTGCGGTGTCGGGCTACACCTTC. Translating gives CASSLAGTAVSGYTF.

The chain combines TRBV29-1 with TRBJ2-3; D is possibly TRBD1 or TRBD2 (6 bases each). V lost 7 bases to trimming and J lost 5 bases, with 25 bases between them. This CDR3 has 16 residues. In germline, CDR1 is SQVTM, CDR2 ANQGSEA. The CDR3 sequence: CSAGIRGTSSGDTQYF. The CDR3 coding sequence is TGCAGCGCCGGGATTCGGGGGACAAGCTCGGGAGATACGCAGTATTTT.